A single sample gave rise to the 29 T cell receptor beta chains below, sequenced in a study of cytomegalovirus exposure and HLA in healthy donors. The PCR ran on 60 Vbeta and 13 Jbeta primers. Measured with immunoSEQ multiplex PCR; TCRdb has only the in-frame clones, and not every one. This table has 100,000 to 150,000 clones, approximately 17% appearing once. Sequencing used PBMCs. These receptors came from a female donor in good health and CMV-seropositive.

The genes are TRBV30 and TRBJ2-5; TRBD2 agrees at 8 bases. The V gene's germline CDR1 is GTSNPN and CDR2 SVGIG (reference sequence). The V segment lost 0 bases and the J segment 5 bases; nucleotides outside the gene matches: 5. The CDR3 is made up of 14 amino acids. The CDR3 reads CAWSVLRGGETQYF. CDR3 sequence (DNA): TGTGCCTGGAGTGTCCTGCGCGGGGGGGAGACCCAGTACTTC. Combining the CDR3 with reference TRBV30 and TRBJ2-5 gives the whole variable domain SQTIHQWPATLVQPVGSPLSLECTVEGTSNPNLYWYRQAAGRGLQLLFYSVGIGQISSEVPQNLSASRPQDRQFILSSKKLLLSDSGFYLCAWSVLRGGETQYFGPGTRLLVL.

The sample holds a few counts of this clone. This chain connects TRBV30 to TRBJ2-5, with 7 bases aligning to TRBD1. Germline V gene lookup returns CDR1 GTSNPN and CDR2 SVGIG (reference sequence). The CDR3 spans 13 residues. Unmatched junction bases numbered 8, after V lost 5 bases and J lost 5 bases. CDR3 sequence reads: CAWGQGVGETQYF. CDR3 nucleotide sequence: TGTGCCTGGGGTCAGGGGGTTGGGGAGACCCAGTACTTC.

V and J are TRBV9 and TRBJ2-7; D is perhaps TRBD2 (5 bases). There are 14 residues in the CDR3. V was shortened by 0 bases and J by 7 bases, with 14 bases between the two germline ends. CDR1 SGDLS and CDR2 YYNGEE come from the germline V gene. Written as DNA, the CDR3 is TGTGCCAGCAGCGTAGGCGAGGGTTCGAGGGAGCAGTACTTC. Residues: CASSVGEGSREQYF.

This clone has a handful of counts. The chain uses TRBV30 and TRBJ2-6; TRBD1 agrees at 8 bases. This CDR3 is built from 18 residues. V lost 1 base to trimming and J lost 0 bases; unmatched junction nucleotides: 8. CDR1 is GTSNPN and CDR2 is SVGIG in the germline V gene (reference sequence). CDR3 region: CAWSGQGHSGSGANVLTF. The DNA of the CDR3 is TGTGCCTGGAGTGGACAGGGGCACTCCGGCTCTGGGGCCAACGTCCTGACTTTC.

The chain is built from TRBV28 and TRBJ1-5; D may be TRBD1 (5 bases). Trimming removed 6 bases at V and 7 bases at J, with 16 bases between. Germline values: CDR1 MDHEN, CDR2 SYDVKM. The CDR3 consists of 14 residues. Here the CDR3 DNA reads TGTGCCAGCAGGTGGAGGGGACGGCGCCAGCCCCAGCATTTT. Translated, it gives CASRWRGRRQPQHF.

The rearrangement links TRBV11-2 to TRBJ2-5; D remains unclear. Trimming cost V 2 bases and J 7 bases, with 8 bases left between them. CDR3 size: 12 residues. The V gene's germline CDR1 is SGHAT and CDR2 FQNNGV. CDR3 amino acids: CASSLNRMTQYF. DNA for the CDR3: TGTGCCAGCAGCTTAAACAGAATGACCCAGTACTTC.

This clone has only a few counts. This CDR3 is CASSYSDRAESQPQHF. As DNA, the CDR3 is TGTGCCAGCAGTTACTCCGACAGGGCTGAAAGTCAGCCCCAGCATTTT. V gene TRBV6-6 combines with J gene TRBJ1-5, with 7 positions matching TRBD1. The germline gives CDR1 MNHNY, CDR2 SVGAGI (reference sequence). J gave up 6 bases and V 0 bases, and 8 bases lay outside the gene matches. The CDR3 is made up of 16 amino acids.

In its sample, this clone was seen a few times. The chain recombines TRBV7-9 with TRBJ1-2; D gene uncertain. This CDR3 region has 12 residues. Germline CDR1 reads SEHNR; CDR2 reads FQNEAQ (reference sequence). The ends were cut back, 3 bases at V and 7 bases at J, with 9 bases in the middle. CDR3 residues: CASSLKGSGYTF. The DNA of the CDR3 is TGTGCCAGCAGCTTGAAAGGGAGTGGCTACACCTTC.

This clone has just a few counts. The chain has TRBV6-6 and TRBJ2-2; 11 nucleotides align to TRBD1. Trimming at V came to 5 bases and at J to 3 bases, leaving 2 bases not matched to a gene. This CDR3 comprises 15 residues. Germline lookup yields CDR1 MNHNY and CDR2 SVGAGI (reference sequence). Here the CDR3 DNA reads TGTGCCAGCAGTAGGACAGGGGGCGACACCGGGGAGCTGTTTTTT. This encodes CASSRTGGDTGELFF.

This clone was counted between two and nine times. The rearrangement joins TRBV5-6 to TRBJ2-2, with a weak D call TRBD1 (6 bases). The V gene lost 0 bases and the J gene lost 5 bases, with 11 bases spanning the gap. The CDR3 has 15 amino acids. CDR1 is SGHDT and CDR2 is YYEEEE in the germline V gene. CDR3 protein: CASSLVLRGTGELFF. For the CDR3, the DNA is TGTGCCAGCAGCTTGGTACTCAGGGGTACCGGGGAGCTGTTTTTT.

This clone was seen only a few times. The chain has TRBV5-6 and TRBJ1-5, with 7 bases fitting TRBD1. Germline CDR1 is SGHDT and CDR2 is YYEEEE. CDR3 length equals 14 residues. V trimming: 5 bases; J trimming: 2 bases; junction bases outside the gene matches: 4. The CDR3 coding sequence is TGTGCCAGCAGTTTCGGACAGGGCAATCAGCCCCAGCATTTT. It is translated as CASSFGQGNQPQHF. Full variable domain (rest looked up from reference TRBV5-6 and TRBJ1-5): DAGVTQSPTHLIKTRGQQVTLRCSPKSGHDTVSWYQQALGQGPQFIFQYYEEEERQRGNFPDRFSGHQFPNYSSELNVNALLLGDSALYLCASSFGQGNQPQHFGDGTRLSIL.

This clone has just a few counts. The V and J genes are TRBV4-2 and TRBJ2-7; TRBD1 might be the D (5 bases). V was trimmed by 2 bases and J by 3 bases, leaving 5 bases between them. This CDR3 is 12 amino acids long. Germline CDR1 reads LGHNA; CDR2 reads YNFKEQ. The CDR3, as DNA: TGTGCCAGCAGCCAAACAGGCTACGAGCAGTACTTC. It encodes CASSQTGYEQYF.

This clone was detected only a few times. CDR3 in amino acids: CASSPRQAPFNEKLFF. CDR3 bases: TGTGCCAGCAGTCCCCGACAGGCGCCCTTTAATGAAAAACTGTTTTTT. The chain has TRBV28 and TRBJ1-4; possible D gene TRBD1, 6 bases. Germline assignment: CDR1 MDHEN and CDR2 SYDVKM. Trimming took off 5 bases at V and 4 bases at J, with 17 bases between the two ends. The CDR3 covers 16 residues.

This rearrangement joins TRBV29-1 to TRBJ2-3; the D gene is possibly TRBD1 (8 bases). Germline CDR1 reads SQVTM; CDR2 reads ANQGSEA. The V end was cut by 8 bases, the J end by 4 bases, with 22 bases between. This CDR3 contains 15 residues. The CDR3 nucleotides read TGCAGCTCCTTAAGCGGGACAGGTGGGTCAGATACGCAGTATTTT. This codes for CSSLSGTGGSDTQYF.

The chain joins TRBV5-1 to TRBJ2-7; the D gene is possibly TRBD1 (5 bases). This CDR3 comprises 15 residues. The germline V and J ends were trimmed by 3 bases and 3 bases, with 16 bases remaining between them. The germline gives CDR1 SGHRS, CDR2 YFSETQ. For the CDR3, the DNA is TGCGCCAGCAGCTCTTCCCATGCAGGGTACTACGAGCAGTACTTC. Protein sequence: CASSSSHAGYYEQYF.

This clone was seen only a few times. Written as DNA, the CDR3 is TGTGCCAGCAGTTTGAGGGAGGACTATGGCTACACCTTC. It translates to CASSLREDYGYTF. V and J are TRBV27 and TRBJ1-2, with unresolved D. The ends were cut back, 3 bases at V and 3 bases at J, with 8 bases in the middle. The CDR3 contains 13 residues. Germline V gene data show CDR1 as MNHEY and CDR2 as SMNVEV (reference sequence).

This clone occurred a few times. The chain couples TRBV4-3 to TRBJ2-5, with D unclear. Germline V CDR1 and CDR2: LGHNA, YSLEER. V dropped 0 bases and J dropped 1 base, with 9 bases sitting between them. CDR3 length equals 15 residues. This CDR3 reads CASSQERNSQETQYF. DNA for the CDR3: TGCGCCAGCAGCCAAGAGAGAAACAGCCAAGAGACCCAGTACTTC.

This rearrangement joins TRBV5-4 to TRBJ1-2, with a possible D match to TRBD1 (5 bases). Germline values: CDR1 SGHNT, CDR2 YYREEE (reference sequence). This CDR3 contains 15 residues. The V and J ends lost 4 bases and 4 bases respectively, with 17 bases between them. CDR3 DNA sequence: TGTGCCAGCAGCCTGGGAGGACAAGTTTTCTATGGCTACACCTTC. Translated: CASSLGGQVFYGYTF.

V gene TRBV5-1 combines with J gene TRBJ2-3; a possible D gene is TRBD1 (6 bases). This CDR3 contains 14 residues. The V end lost 4 bases, the J end lost 2 bases, and 11 bases lay between the germline ends. Germline loops: CDR1 SGHRS, CDR2 YFSETQ. This CDR3 is CASSEGQFTDTQYF. The DNA for the CDR3 is TGCGCCAGCAGCGAAGGACAGTTCACAGATACGCAGTATTTT.

This chain links TRBV19 with TRBJ2-7, with D maybe TRBD1 (5 bases). The CDR3 extends over 11 amino acids. V dropped 7 bases and J dropped 5 bases, with 9 bases sitting between them. Per germline, CDR1 LNHDA and CDR2 SQIVND (reference sequence). Here the CDR3 reads CASTGAHEQYF. Here the CDR3 DNA reads TGTGCCAGTACTGGGGCTCACGAGCAGTACTTC.

This clone has just a few counts. The DNA of the CDR3 is TGTGCCAGCAGCGCGATCGAGTGGACAGGGAGATCGAACACCGGGGAGCTGTTTTTT. It specifies CASSAIEWTGRSNTGELFF. The rearrangement links TRBV7-9 to TRBJ2-2; 8 nucleotides align to TRBD1. CDR3 size: 19 residues. Germline-derived CDR1 and CDR2 are SEHNR and FQNEAQ (reference sequence). J was trimmed by 0 bases and V by 5 bases; bases with no gene match: 14.

There are a few counts of this clone. This specimen includes other DNA sequences encoding the same CDR3. The DNA for the CDR3 is TGTGCCAGCAGCTTAGGTCAGGGTGTGCCCTACGAGCAGTACTTC. This translates into CASSLGQGVPYEQYF. J is TRBJ2-7 and V is TRBV7-9, with D perhaps TRBD1 (5 bases). Trimming stripped 1 base from V and 2 bases from J, with 12 bases between. This CDR3 is 15 amino acids long. CDR1 and CDR2 (germline): SEHNR, FQNEAQ (reference sequence).

This clone came up a few times. The chain couples TRBV10-3 to TRBJ1-5; D not certain. V was pared by 11 bases and J by 3 bases, with 11 bases between. The CDR3 consists of 12 residues. Germline V CDR1 and CDR2: ENHRY, SYGVKD. CDR3 region: CASGSPNQPQHF. The CDR3 region has the DNA TGTGCCTCGGGGAGCCCCAATCAGCCCCAGCATTTT.

CDR3 region: CASSEADGNQETQYF. CDR3 DNA sequence: TGTGCCAGCAGTGAAGCTGACGGGAACCAAGAGACCCAGTACTTC. This rearrangement joins TRBV6-1 to TRBJ2-5; the D gene is possibly TRBD2 (5 bases). V dropped 0 bases and J dropped 0 bases, with 8 bases sitting between them. This CDR3 spans 15 amino acids. Germline V CDR1 and CDR2: MNHNS, SASEGT.

The rearrangement joins TRBV6-1 to TRBJ1-3; a possible D gene is TRBD1 (5 bases). V was trimmed by 4 bases and J by 0 bases, leaving 13 bases between them. The CDR3 totals 16 residues. Germline loops: CDR1 MNHNS, CDR2 SASEGT. Here the CDR3 reads CASSVITGPSGNTIYF. The CDR3 DNA is TGTGCCAGCAGTGTAATAACAGGTCCCTCTGGAAACACCATATATTTT.

This clone was recorded a few times. The CDR3 DNA follows: TGTGCCTGGACCGGACAGATATACAATGAGCAGTTCTTC. This codes for CAWTGQIYNEQFF. V usage is TRBV30 and J usage is TRBJ2-1; TRBD1 is a possible D gene (6 bases). Germline lookup yields CDR1 GTSNPN and CDR2 SVGIG (reference sequence). Trimming removed 4 bases at V and 4 bases at J, with 11 bases between. The CDR3 sequence is 13 residues long.

The chain has TRBV15 and TRBJ1-4; D remains unclear. Deletions cut 3 bases from V and 0 bases from J, with 20 bases between. The CDR3 has 19 residues. In germline, CDR1 is LNHNV, CDR2 YYDKDF (reference sequence). CDR3 protein: CATSSGLGREGATNEKLFF. DNA for the CDR3: TGTGCCACCAGCAGCGGTCTCGGGAGGGAGGGCGCAACTAATGAAAAACTGTTTTTT.

The chain has TRBV27 and TRBJ2-7, with TRBD2 as a possible D gene (6 bases). With 3 bases removed from V and 9 bases from J, the gap between germline ends came to 21 bases. Germline V lookup: CDR1 MNHEY, CDR2 SMNVEV (reference sequence). The CDR3 totals 15 residues. CDR3 residues: CASSFGGRTPTGQYF. In DNA form, the CDR3 reads TGTGCCAGCAGTTTCGGAGGGAGAACACCTACGGGGCAGTACTTC.

The chain employs TRBV13 and TRBJ2-7, with TRBD1 matching 9 bases. J lost 6 bases, V lost 5 bases, and 2 bases had no gene match. The CDR3 contains 12 residues. Germline V lookup: CDR1 PRHDT, CDR2 FYEKMQ (reference sequence). DNA for the CDR3: TGTGCCAGCAGCAAACAGGGGGCCGAGCAGTACTTC. Its translation is CASSKQGAEQYF.